This T cell receptor beta chain was recorded in a study of blood T cells in healthy people across ages. CDR1 is SEHNR, CDR2 FQNEAQ, per germline (reference sequence). This CDR3 contains 11 residues. In this sample, this clonotype turned up a few times. A read error may explain this, as a much larger clone is one base away. Primers used in a second PCR of about 7 to 12 cycles were a sample-barcoded 5' primer and a J-beta primer mix. TCRdb re-analysed the 5' RACE reads in MiXCR, keeping a single row per CDR3 protein. The sample includes 1.5 million to 2 million distinct CDR3 sequences, 30% to 35% of them seen just once.

The chain joins TRBV7-9 to TRBJ2-7; D is undetermined. This TCR was recovered from a woman in her thirties in good health. The sample taken for sequencing was blood. CDR3 sequence: CTSSSHYEQYF. CDR3 DNA: TGTACCAGCAGCTCCCACTACGAGCAGTACTTC.